This entry features one T cell receptor beta chain sequence. By its share of the sample, this clone is medium-sized (0.01 to 0.1%). No per-base quality is available; no much larger clone lies one base away. The method behind the library was the immunoSEQ multiplex PCR assay. In most patients, genomic DNA was isolated using the Qiagen DNeasy Blood and Tissue Kit and sent frozen to Adaptive Biotechnologies for TCR sequencing. For most patients, genomic DNA was subjected to high-throughput TCR-beta CDR3 sequencing by Adaptive Biotechnologies. In the original analysis: Adaptive's ImmunoSEQ software supplied the TCR sequencing data for roughly 17 patients, while MiXCR and VDJtools were used to process a few other patients. To correct CD4 versus CD8 sorting errors, any sequence found in both subsets at a frequency ratio below 5:1 was removed. CDR3 nucleotide sequences shared by donor and recipient were removed because the origin of these sequences could not be assigned. To be classed as alloreactive, a clone needed at least 2-fold expansion over unstimulated cells and a minimum CFSE-low frequency of 0.002% (template counts) or 0.001% (read counts). Clones detected in sequenced pre-transplant spleen, lymph node, or MLR CFSE-low populations of the donor or recipient were defined as mappable. The cumulative frequency of alloreactive clones was calculated as a percentage of all sequences, weighted by copy number. Held by TCRdb, this immuneACCESS table contains in-frame sequences only and omits some clones. Under half of the omission traces to an unresolved V gene where checked; the cause of the rest is unknown. V and J calls and clone size are those listed in that table; D and trimming were worked out from the DNA. The table for this sample lists some 9,500 clones; more than 25% of them were counted only once. Jointly, the top ten make up 6.2% of the sample.

Taken with the paper, the label for time point translates to: cells obtained before transplantation from donor or recipient. Mixed lymphocyte reactions plated approximately 200,000 CFSE-labeled pre-transplant responders with approximately 200,000 irradiated violet-dye-labeled stimulators and were cultured for about six days. After the mixed lymphocyte reaction, proliferating CD3+CD4+CFSE-low and CD3+CD8+CFSE-low responder cells were FACS-sorted on a BD Influx sorter. From the cysteine up to the phenylalanine, the CDR3 has a length of 15 residues. Left in the record is the CDR3 DNA by itself, 45 bases read in frame from the first base. V sheds 5 bases and J sheds 2 bases, leaving 16 bases between their ends. The germline V gene (reference sequence) yields SEHNR for CDR1 and FQNEAQ for CDR2. The sample comes from a study of graft-versus-host responses after intestinal transplantation (dated by TCRdb to the early 2020s). About the investigation overall: The transplants that recipients got were multivisceral, liver-intestinal, or isolated intestinal. Every recipient was given anti-thymocyte globulin induction, followed by about 3 years of maintenance tacrolimus and steroids. After intestinal transplantation, graft-versus-host and host-versus-graft alloreactive T cell clones in the graft, circulation and bone marrow were tracked using bulk TCR-beta CDR3 sequencing. To identify alloreactive clones, pre-transplant mixed lymphocyte reaction products were sequenced and then compared with unstimulated pre-transplant donor and recipient T cells. The cohort enrolled about two dozen intestinal transplant recipients including one retransplant, and a few patients lacking pretransplant specimens were excluded. Donor T cell macrochimerism was defined as a peak of at least 4% donor T cells among recipient peripheral blood mononuclear cells. Rather than being sequenced by the commercial service, samples from a few later patients were sequenced in-house on an Illumina MiSeq and processed with MiXCR.

What the research found in general, with its limitations: GvH clones were detected in recipient bone marrow, and some appeared earlier in ileal mucosa or blood, consistent with an intestinal mucosal origin. Early after transplant, peak levels of circulating GvH clones were found to be associated with declines in HvG clones. The relatively low number and heterogeneity of intestinal transplant patients limited the conclusions. Patients with donor T cell macrochimerism had high GvH to HvG T cell clonal ratios in their allografts.

The origin of this receptor is a human patient who received an intestinal transplant. Sequenced material: alloreactive CD8+ T cells from a mixed lymphocyte reaction culture, taken before intestinal transplant. The sample's cell subset or site label, in plain terms: CFSE-low proliferating T cells sorted from approximately 6-day pre-transplant mixed lymphocyte reaction (GvH or HvG direction). The chain couples TRBV7-9 to TRBJ2-7; a tentative D call is TRBD1 (5 bases match). At the DNA level, the sequence is TGTGCCAGCAGCCCGCGGACACCTAAGACCTACGAGCAGTACTTC. This is translated as CASSPRTPKTYEQYF. Reference TRBV7-9 and TRBJ2-7 proteins supply the regions before and after the CDR3; the full variable domain is: DTGVSQNPRHKITKRGQNVTFRCDPISEHNRLYWYRQTLGQGPEFLTYFQNEAQLEKSRLLSDRFSAERPKGSFSTLEIQRTEQGDSAMYLCASSPRTPKTYEQYFGPGTRLTVT.